One sample yielded the 20 T cell receptor beta chains listed below, sequenced in a study of T cell repertoires in ileal Crohn's disease. Sample time point: neoterminal ileum biopsy at postoperative endoscopy, about 6 months after surgery. Here immunoSEQ multiplex PCR was the method, and the copy in TCRdb shows in-frame clones only, minus some. This table holds roughly 20,000 clones, around 70% found once. Sequencing was performed on ileal tissue. These receptors were taken from an adult with Crohn's disease.

This clone was found a few times. The V gene is TRBV4-2, the J gene TRBJ2-7, with TRBD2 matching over 13 bases. This CDR3 comprises 15 residues. Germline CDR1 reads LGHNA; CDR2 reads YNFKEQ. V trimming: 3 bases; J trimming: 3 bases; junction bases outside the gene matches: 2. CDR3 amino acids: CASSHRTSGSYEQYF. The CDR3 DNA sequence: TGTGCCAGCAGCCACCGGACTAGCGGGAGCTACGAGCAGTACTTC.

The chain carries TRBV11-1 and TRBJ2-7, with D perhaps matching TRBD1 (7 bases). The V gene's germline CDR1 is SGHAT and CDR2 FQDESV (reference sequence). The length of the CDR3 is 15 residues. Trimming removed 5 bases from V and 3 bases from J, with 17 bases in between. CDR3 sequence reads: CASSIGRGGFYEQYF. The CDR3, as DNA: TGTGCCAGCAGCATCGGGAGAGGGGGCTTCTACGAGCAGTACTTC.

The genes are TRBV7-2 and TRBJ1-2; no firm D call. Deletions cut 2 bases from V and 4 bases from J, with 14 bases between. CDR1 is SGHTA and CDR2 is FQGNSA in the germline V gene. This CDR3 comprises 15 residues. The CDR3 DNA follows: TGTGCCAGCAGCTTAATGAGAAGCGGTCGCTATGGCTACACCTTC. It codes for CASSLMRSGRYGYTF.

As DNA, the CDR3 is TGTGCCAGCAGCTTCCCGGGACAGGGTAATGAAAAACTGTTTTTT. This gives the protein CASSFPGQGNEKLFF. The gene calls are TRBV5-6 and TRBJ1-4, with 9 bases matching TRBD1. V shed 2 bases and J 4 bases; nucleotides not matched to a gene: 3. The germline gives CDR1 SGHDT, CDR2 YYEEEE. This CDR3 contains 15 residues.

The chain couples TRBV15 to TRBJ1-1; D call uncertain. Germline assignment: CDR1 LNHNV and CDR2 YYDKDF (reference sequence). Deletions cut 1 base from V and 5 bases from J, with 11 bases between. The CDR3 consists of 14 residues. The DNA of the CDR3 is TGTGCCACCAGCAGAGGGACCGGGAGGACTGAAGCTTTCTTT. Encoded protein: CATSRGTGRTEAFF.

V and J are TRBV9 and TRBJ1-2, with 9 bases identical to TRBD1. In germline, CDR1 is SGDLS, CDR2 YYNGEE. V shed 0 bases, J shed 5 bases, and the junction held 11 bases outside the gene matches. The CDR3 spans 17 residues. CDR3: CASSVDVWGQGGYGYTF. CDR3 in DNA: TGTGCCAGCAGCGTAGATGTGTGGGGACAGGGAGGTTATGGCTACACCTTC.

The chain has TRBV5-1 and TRBJ2-1, with a weak D call TRBD2 (5 bases). V lost 4 bases to trimming and J lost 7 bases, with 15 bases between them. Germline CDR1 and CDR2: SGHRS and YFSETQ. The CDR3 consists of 14 residues. The CDR3, as DNA: TGCGCCAGCAGCCGCGGCGGGCCTGAGAATGAGCAGTTCTTC. Translation gives CASSRGGPENEQFF.

The gene calls are TRBV29-1 and TRBJ1-2, with a weak D call TRBD1 (5 bases). The germline V gene has CDR1 SQVTM and CDR2 ANQGSEA. This CDR3 is 12 amino acids long. V was clipped by 7 bases and J by 0 bases, with 9 bases between them. The chain's CDR3 is CSAETANYGYTF. The CDR3 DNA is TGCAGCGCAGAGACAGCTAACTATGGCTACACCTTC.

The chain couples TRBV28 to TRBJ1-2, with D hard to call. Germline V gives CDR1 MDHEN, CDR2 SYDVKM. With 2 bases removed from V and 1 base from J, the gap between germline ends came to 8 bases. CDR3 length: 14 residues. DNA for the CDR3: TGTGCCAGCAGTTTAAAGCCGTTTAACTATGGCTACACCTTC. Translation gives CASSLKPFNYGYTF.

V gene TRBV7-9 combines with J gene TRBJ2-2; 12 bases align to TRBD2. V lost 5 bases, J lost 6 bases, and 7 bases stayed unmatched. This CDR3 has 16 amino acids. Germline V lookup: CDR1 SEHNR, CDR2 FQNEAQ (reference sequence). The CDR3 is CASSRTSGVLAGELFF. The CDR3 bases are TGTGCCAGCAGCCGGACTAGCGGGGTTTTGGCCGGGGAGCTGTTTTTT.

The chain has TRBV30 and TRBJ1-2; 8 bases align to TRBD1. The CDR3 spans 15 residues. Germline-derived CDR1 and CDR2 are GTSNPN and SVGIG (reference sequence). The J segment lost 0 bases and the V segment lost 4 bases, leaving 7 bases of the junction unmatched. The CDR3 loop reads CAWIQGAPTNYGYTF. CDR3 DNA: TGTGCCTGGATTCAGGGGGCCCCTACTAACTATGGCTACACCTTC. Filled out from reference TRBV30 and TRBJ1-2, the complete variable domain reads SQTIHQWPATLVQPVGSPLSLECTVEGTSNPNLYWYRQAAGRGLQLLFYSVGIGQISSEVPQNLSASRPQDRQFILSSKKLLLSDSGFYLCAWIQGAPTNYGYTFGSGTRLTVV.

The J gene is TRBJ1-2, the V gene TRBV5-4, with D tentatively TRBD1 (6 bases). CDR1 is SGHNT, CDR2 YYREEE, per germline (reference sequence). Trimming stripped 4 bases from V and 2 bases from J, with 9 bases between. CDR3 length: 13 residues. Here the CDR3 reads CASSAGQNYGYTF. CDR3 nucleotides: TGTGCCAGCAGCGCTGGACAGAACTATGGCTACACCTTC.

This chain joins TRBV7-9 and TRBJ1-1, with D perhaps TRBD1 (5 bases). With 5 bases removed from V and 5 bases from J, the gap between germline ends came to 15 bases. Germline assignment: CDR1 SEHNR and CDR2 FQNEAQ (reference sequence). The CDR3 has 14 amino acids. The CDR3 region is CASSLGHGLTEAFF. In DNA form, the CDR3 reads TGTGCCAGCAGCCTGGGGCATGGATTAACTGAAGCTTTCTTT.

In its sample, this clone was seen once. This sequence joins TRBV5-1 and TRBJ2-1, with D tentatively TRBD2 (6 bases). Trimming shortened V by 0 bases and J by 9 bases, and 7 bases separated the two germline ends. The V gene's germline CDR1 is SGHRS and CDR2 YFSETQ. The CDR3 length is 12 residues. Here the CDR3 reads CASSLGLVEQFF. The CDR3 DNA is TGCGCCAGCAGCTTGGGACTAGTTGAGCAGTTCTTC.

This clone has a handful of counts. V usage is TRBV2 and J usage is TRBJ2-7; D is unresolved. Germline V CDR1 and CDR2: SNHLY, FYNNEI. The CDR3 is made up of 12 amino acids. V lost 10 bases to trimming and J lost 3 bases, with 13 bases between them. CDR3 DNA: TGTGCCACGAGTCGCACGGGCTACGAGCAGTACTTC. Residues: CATSRTGYEQYF.

The chain has TRBV6-1 and TRBJ2-7; D might be TRBD1 (6 bases). This CDR3 is built from 15 residues. Trimming took off 6 bases at V and 3 bases at J, with 18 bases between the two ends. Looked up from germline, CDR1 is MNHNS and CDR2 is SASEGT. CDR3 loop: CASSETGRLNYEQYF. CDR3 bases: TGTGCCAGCAGCGAAACAGGGCGGCTTAACTACGAGCAGTACTTC.

The chain combines TRBV6-1 with TRBJ2-7; 7 positions agree with TRBD1. Germline CDR1 is MNHNS and CDR2 is SASEGT. After removal of 2 bases from V and 3 bases from J, the junction contained 7 bases not matched to a gene. The CDR3 contains 15 residues. The CDR3, as DNA: TGTGCCAGCAGTGAATTGCAGGGGGATTACTACGAGCAGTACTTC. Its translation is CASSELQGDYYEQYF.

The CDR3 spells CASSFGGLPNTEAFF. In DNA form, the CDR3 reads TGCGCCAGCAGCTTTGGGGGACTCCCGAACACTGAAGCTTTCTTT. The chain links TRBV5-1 to TRBJ1-1, with a possible D match to TRBD1 (5 bases). CDR1 is SGHRS and CDR2 is YFSETQ in the germline V gene. This CDR3 region has 15 residues. Deletions cut 2 bases from V and 1 base from J, with 12 bases between.

The chain joins TRBV7-9 to TRBJ2-3; 8 nucleotides match TRBD2. Germline assignment: CDR1 SEHNR and CDR2 FQNEAQ (reference sequence). The CDR3 extends over 17 amino acids. Trimming removed 1 base from V and 2 bases from J; junction bases left unmatched: 8. The chain's CDR3 is CASSLVSLAGFTDTQYF. The CDR3 bases are TGTGCCAGCAGCTTAGTTTCGCTAGCGGGTTTCACAGATACGCAGTATTTT.

For this clone: In the same sample, other DNA sequences code for this CDR3. This CDR3 is CASSAINEKLFF. CDR3 coding DNA: TGTGCCAGCAGTGCTATCAATGAAAAACTGTTTTTT. This chain connects TRBV6-1 to TRBJ1-4; D not resolved. The CDR3 has 12 amino acids. V was trimmed by 4 bases and J by 5 bases, leaving 5 bases between them. Per the germline V gene, CDR1 is MNHNS and CDR2 is SASEGT.